The rows below give T cell receptor beta chains drawn from one sample of a study of cytotoxic CD8 clonotypes in ibrutinib-treated CLL. Some clones are missing from TCRdb's copy, which holds only in-frame ones; the method was immunoSEQ multiplex PCR. This table holds around 27,000 clones, 55% to 70% found once. This material consisted of PBMCs, taken at disease progression, from a patient treated with ibrutinib. The source of these receptors is a human donor with chronic lymphocytic leukemia. Each CDR3 is given with its conserved first and last residue.

J gene: TRBJ2-7; V gene: TRBV19; CDR3 protein: CASSIGPYEQYF
J gene: TRBJ2-1; V gene: TRBV18; CDR3 protein: CASSPPRGYGEQFF
J gene: TRBJ2-2; V gene: TRBV4-1; CDR3 protein: CASSQGSQAGELFF
J gene: TRBJ1-1; V gene: TRBV5-1; CDR3 protein: CASSPRGDTEAFF
J gene: TRBJ1-3; V gene: TRBV9; CDR3 protein: CASSVQREGNTIYF
J gene: TRBJ1-1; V gene: TRBV4-3; CDR3 protein: CASSRQGRVTEAFF
J gene: TRBJ2-1; V gene: TRBV9; CDR3 protein: CASSVGADPYNEQFF
J gene: TRBJ1-1; V gene: TRBV29-1; CDR3 protein: CSVFRGGGAEAFF
J gene: TRBJ1-5; V gene: TRBV19; CDR3 protein: CASSPRGLVNQPQHF
J gene: TRBJ2-1; V gene: TRBV11-2; CDR3 protein: CASTQRGAWDEQFF
J gene: TRBJ2-6; V gene: TRBV10-3; CDR3 protein: CAISESLWGQDSGANVLTF
J gene: TRBJ1-1; V gene: TRBV15; CDR3 protein: CATSLGLNTEAFF
J gene: TRBJ2-7; V gene: TRBV7-8; CDR3 protein: CASSLVQGVGYEQYF
J gene: TRBJ1-5; V gene: TRBV6-5; CDR3 protein: CASTYGTGSNQPQHF
J gene: TRBJ1-1; V gene: TRBV4-1; CDR3 protein: CASSQMTGQNTEAFF
J gene: TRBJ1-5; V gene: TRBV10-2; CDR3 protein: CASSSSPGPIFQQPQHF
J gene: TRBJ2-3; V gene: TRBV5-1; CDR3 protein: CASSLGGVTDTQYF
J gene: TRBJ1-5; V gene: TRBV29-1; CDR3 protein: CSVVVRGQAEGQPQHF
J gene: TRBJ2-6; V gene: TRBV27; CDR3 protein: CASSLGSSGANVLTF
J gene: TRBJ2-3; V gene: TRBV11-1; CDR3 protein: CASSLDPSTDTQYF
J gene: TRBJ1-1; V gene: TRBV27; CDR3 protein: CASSVSTGANTEAFF
J gene: TRBJ1-1; V gene: TRBV9; CDR3 protein: CASSVGQGAEAFF
J gene: TRBJ1-1; V gene: TRBV18; CDR3 protein: CASSRDRGTEAFF
J gene: TRBJ2-5; V gene: TRBV29-1; CDR3 protein: CSVEPNSQETQYF
J gene: TRBJ1-1; V gene: TRBV18; CDR3 protein: CASSPRLLTGVNTEAFF
J gene: TRBJ2-7; V gene: TRBV5-1; CDR3 protein: CASSSTESGIYEQYF
J gene: TRBJ1-2; V gene: TRBV6-4; CDR3 protein: CASSGHLGQGGGYTF
J gene: TRBJ2-2; V gene: TRBV7-3; CDR3 protein: CASTATGGNTPGELFF
J gene: -; V gene: TRBV29-1; CDR3 protein: CSVESGRYEQYF
J gene: TRBJ1-5; V gene: TRBV11-2; CDR3 protein: CASSQDRVNQPQHF
J gene: TRBJ1-1; V gene: TRBV14; CDR3 protein: CASSQQDGGVTEAFF
J gene: TRBJ1-5; V gene: TRBV6-1; CDR3 protein: CASTLPGNSNQPQHF
J gene: TRBJ1-2; V gene: TRBV5-6; CDR3 protein: CASSPLGQLNYGYTF
J gene: TRBJ1-1; V gene: TRBV5-4; CDR3 protein: CASSTLQRGRNTEAFF
J gene: TRBJ2-7; V gene: TRBV5-1; CDR3 protein: CASSRGTGASEQYF
J gene: TRBJ1-4; V gene: TRBV15; CDR3 protein: CATSRDPGSNEKLFF
J gene: TRBJ2-1; V gene: TRBV7-7; CDR3 protein: CASSPGQGSYNEQFF
J gene: TRBJ1-5; V gene: TRBV5-6; CDR3 protein: CASCLGRGQPQHF
J gene: TRBJ2-5; V gene: TRBV10-3; CDR3 protein: CASSSPMTSGEETQYF
J gene: TRBJ1-1; V gene: TRBV10-3; CDR3 protein: CAISFSGTGSEAFF
J gene: TRBJ2-2; V gene: TRBV7-2; CDR3 protein: CASSFGGAYTGELFF
J gene: TRBJ2-6; V gene: TRBV7-6; CDR3 protein: CASTSGTGGNGANVLTF
J gene: TRBJ2-1; V gene: TRBV6-5; CDR3 protein: CASSYLGEQFF
J gene: TRBJ1-2; V gene: TRBV7-8; CDR3 protein: CASSPSWGYYGYTF
J gene: TRBJ1-3; V gene: TRBV4-1; CDR3 protein: CASRSSGNTIYF
J gene: TRBJ1-2; V gene: TRBV7-9; CDR3 protein: CASSLEQTTNYGYTF
J gene: TRBJ1-5; V gene: TRBV25-1; CDR3 protein: CASSESPFRSNQPQHF
J gene: TRBJ2-1; V gene: TRBV2; CDR3 protein: CASFDGRGGRDEQFF